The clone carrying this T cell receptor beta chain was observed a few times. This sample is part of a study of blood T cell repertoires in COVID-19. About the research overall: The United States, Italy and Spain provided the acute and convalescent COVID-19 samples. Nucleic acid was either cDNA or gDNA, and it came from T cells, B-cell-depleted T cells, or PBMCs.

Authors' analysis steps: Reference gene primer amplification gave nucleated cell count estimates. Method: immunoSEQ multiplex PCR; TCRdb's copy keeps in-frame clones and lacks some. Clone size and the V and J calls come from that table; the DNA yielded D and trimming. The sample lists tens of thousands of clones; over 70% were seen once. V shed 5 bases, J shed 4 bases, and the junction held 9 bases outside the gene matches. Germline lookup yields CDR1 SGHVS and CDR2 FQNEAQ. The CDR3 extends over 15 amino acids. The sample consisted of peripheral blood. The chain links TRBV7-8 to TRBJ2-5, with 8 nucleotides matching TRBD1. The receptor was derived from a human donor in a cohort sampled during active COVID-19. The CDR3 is CASSLGQGLGETQYF. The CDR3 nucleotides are TGTGCCAGCAGCCTTGGACAGGGTTTAGGAGAGACCCAGTACTTC.